This T cell receptor (beta chain) was documented in a study of T cells in Graves' hyperthyroidism and ophthalmopathy (dated by TCRdb to about 2019). General notes on the study: Peripheral blood samples were taken at initial diagnosis, before any treatment was given. Prospective prediction of ophthalmopathy was tested in an independent validation cohort of about 19 hyperthyroidism patients and 15 to 17 patients who later progressed to ophthalmopathy. The 75 to 100 discovery patients were divided at random into training and test sets in a 7:3 ratio. Following sampling, methimazole starting at 30 mg daily was given to hyperthyroidism patients, and high-dose intravenous methylprednisolone was given to ophthalmopathy patients. The study also compared thyroid tissue and blood T-cell repertoires from more than 5 Graves' hyperthyroidism patients. TCR Vbeta CDR3 sequencing of some 140 peripheral blood samples (more than 40 ophthalmopathy, 70 to 85 hyperthyroidism and roughly 17 progressor patients) is reported in the paper. To identify TCR V-J signatures that set the groups apart, the researchers used a discovery cohort of roughly 100 patients, made up of 43 with Graves' ophthalmopathy and some 55 with stable Graves' hyperthyroidism. Points the paper makes about the study in general: Most expanded thyroid clonotypes (frequency above 0.001) were also detected in blood, a finding suggesting that blood repertoires may reflect thyroid immune responses. A 13 V-J signature model separated ophthalmopathy from stable hyperthyroidism, with around 91% sensitivity and 81.08% specificity in cross-validation and 80%/75% in testing. No statistical method was used to set the sample size in advance, and investigators knew the group allocation. In validation, the model predicted progression to ophthalmopathy a median of about 6 months before onset, with about 67% sensitivity and 72.22% specificity.

With respect to this clonotype: It has no known antigen specificity. No base-level quality is on record; no much larger clone is a single base apart.

Amplification of TCR beta CDR3 regions was carried out from RNA transcripts. The TCR CDR3 was subjected to a first round of RT-PCR using the HTBI primer set and the Qiagen OneStep RT-PCR kit. A second multiplex PCR round built the libraries, followed by size selection and purification. Libraries were sequenced paired-end with 100 bp reads on an Illumina HiSeq2000. Per the authors' processing: SOAPnuke was used to process the raw data, removing reads that contained adapters or uncalled bases, had a mean Phred below 15, or lacked an exact match to the constant primer or identifier. High-quality paired reads were merged using COPE v1.2.5, and each unique nucleotide sequence was defined as a clonotype. Clonotypes were aligned to IMGT TRBV, TRBD and TRBJ reference segments using MiTCR v1.1. Only V-J combinations with frequency above 0.0001, covering about 99% of repertoires, were analysed. The TCS score was defined as F50 (clonal expansion) divided by E x V (chaos), with BLOSUM62-based TCRdist calculated between CDR3 peptides within each V-J. Welch's t-statistics and random forest reduced around 550 V-J features to roughly 13, which were used in a naive Bayes classifier (R e1071). TCRdb applied fastp at Q25 and MiXCR to the public reads, then kept only in-frame beta chains. Duplicate CDR3 protein sequences are folded into a single record with the most common DNA and genes. What appears here as the V and J calls and clone size reflects TCRdb's work, not the paper's. The sample has fewer than 550,000 distinct CDR3 sequences on record, approximately 25% of them singletons. The top ten clones comprise approximately 10% of the sample.

CDR1 and CDR2 were assigned from the germline V gene (reference sequence) as LNHDA and SQIVND. V and J lose 3 bases and 1 base, and a span of 12 bases separates them. There are 15 amino acids in the CDR3, from cysteine to phenylalanine inclusive. Of all the DNA, just the CDR3 is kept, 45 bases in frame from base 1. In the ophthalmopathy patients, disease was moderately to severely active, with a Clinical Activity Score of 3 or more, a NOSPECS grade of 4 or more, and a duration of less than 3 months. The study excluded patients with uncontrolled infections, other autoimmune diseases, pregnancy or lactation. Diagnoses relied on clinical symptoms, serum thyroxine and TRAb, thyroid ultrasound and orbital computed tomography. PBMCs were isolated from about 9.1 ml of fresh peripheral blood by Ficoll-Paque density gradient centrifugation. Total RNA was extracted with Trizol reagent, and quality was checked on an Agilent 2100 Bioanalyzer.

The clonotype comes from a woman in her twenties or thirties with Graves' ophthalmopathy. The specimen sequenced was blood. Here the chain combines TRBV19 and TRBJ1-1; the D gene is perhaps TRBD1, on 5 matching bases. The DNA sequence is TGTGCCAGTAGTATGACAGTCCTCGCGAACACTGAAGCTTTCTTT. Its translation is CASSMTVLANTEAFF.